A single sample gave rise to the 30 T cell receptor beta chains below, sequenced in a study of identical twins. MiXCR was run by TCRdb on the 5' RACE reads, yielding one entry per CDR3 protein. The data hold about 810,000 distinct CDR3 sequences, with approximately 13% observed a single time. The sample was also linked to a second study, of yellow fever vaccine responses in identical twins.

The sequencing sample was made of PBMCs. The source is a woman aged 18 to 35 in good health.

The genes are TRBV29-1 and TRBJ2-1; D is unresolved. Deletions cut 7 bases from V and 4 bases from J, with 14 bases between. CDR1 is SQVTM, CDR2 ANQGSEA, per germline. The CDR3 consists of 13 residues. The CDR3 nucleotides read TGCAGCGCCCCTATCAGGTCTTACAATGAGCAGTTCTTC. As protein: CSAPIRSYNEQFF.

The chain uses TRBV11-1 and TRBJ1-6; D possibly corresponds to TRBD1 (5 bases). Germline V gives CDR1 SGHAT, CDR2 FQDESV (reference sequence). V dropped 8 bases and J dropped 12 bases, with 11 bases sitting between them. CDR3 length equals 11 residues. CDR3 in DNA: TGTGCCAGCGCAAACCAGGGACCCCTCCACTTT. Translation gives CASANQGPLHF.

This clonotype was observed many times. This rearrangement joins TRBV5-6 to TRBJ2-1, with 11 bases matching TRBD2. Germline V gene data show CDR1 as SGHDT and CDR2 as YYEEEE. With 1 base clipped from V and 8 bases from J, the junction kept 5 bases outside the gene matches. The CDR3 has 15 amino acids. CDR3: CASSLLAGGYHEQFF. The CDR3, as DNA: TGTGCCAGCAGCTTGCTAGCGGGGGGCTATCATGAGCAGTTCTTC.

Only a few counts were recorded for this clonotype. CDR3 coding DNA: TGCGCCAGCAGCTTCGGGACAGGGGGTTGGGGGACTAGCGGAAATGAGCAGTTCTTC. This encodes CASSFGTGGWGTSGNEQFF. This chain links TRBV5-1 with TRBJ2-1; D tentatively fits TRBD1 or TRBD2 (11 bases each). The CDR3 consists of 19 residues. Looked up from germline, CDR1 is SGHRS and CDR2 is YFSETQ. V dropped 2 bases and J dropped 7 bases, with 28 bases sitting between them.

This clonotype has a count of ten or more. This chain links TRBV7-9 with TRBJ2-7, with TRBD1 as a possible D gene (5 bases). CDR3 length: 13 amino acids. Trimming removed 1 base at V and 3 bases at J, with 7 bases between. Germline-derived CDR1 and CDR2 are SEHNR and FQNEAQ (reference sequence). The CDR3 nucleotides read TGTGCCAGCAGCTTAGAGGGGTACTACGAGCAGTACTTC. Amino acid sequence: CASSLEGYYEQYF.

The V call is TRBV20-1, the J call TRBJ1-1; D call uncertain. The V end was cut by 5 bases, the J end by 4 bases, with 8 bases between. In germline, CDR1 is DFQATT, CDR2 SNEGSKA (reference sequence). The length of the CDR3 is 11 residues. The CDR3 DNA is TGCAGTGCTCCACCCGGCACTGAAGCTTTCTTT. It translates to CSAPPGTEAFF.

The genes are TRBV7-2 and TRBJ2-5; 9 bases align to TRBD2. With 5 bases clipped from V and 2 bases from J, the junction kept 9 bases outside the gene matches. This CDR3 region has 16 residues. Germline CDR1 reads SGHTA; CDR2 reads FQGNSA. Written as DNA, the CDR3 is TGTGCCAGCAGCCCATTAGCGGGGGTATGGCAAGAGACCCAGTACTTC. Encoded protein: CASSPLAGVWQETQYF. The variable domain in full, completed from reference TRBV7-2 and TRBJ2-5, reads GAGVSQSPSNKVTEKGKDVELRCDPISGHTALYWYRQSLGQGLEFLIYFQGNSAPDKSGLPSDRFSAERTGGSVSTLTIQRTQQEDSAVYLCASSPLAGVWQETQYFGPGTRLLVL.

V gene TRBV20-1 combines with J gene TRBJ2-1; the D gene is possibly TRBD1 (5 bases). Germline-derived CDR1 and CDR2 are DFQATT and SNEGSKA (reference sequence). This CDR3 is built from 15 residues. Between the trimmed V and J ends, which lost 0 bases and 6 bases, there was a span of 15 bases. This CDR3 is CSARETVPWVNEQFF. Written as DNA, the CDR3 is TGCAGTGCTAGAGAGACAGTCCCTTGGGTCAATGAGCAGTTCTTC.

This clonotype was counted a few times. The rearrangement uses TRBV20-1 and TRBJ2-7, with 8 bases aligning to TRBD2. The CDR3 is 21 amino acids. CDR1 is DFQATT, CDR2 SNEGSKA, per germline (reference sequence). Trimming at V came to 6 bases and at J to 0 bases, leaving 28 bases not matched to a gene. In nucleotides, the CDR3 is TGCAGTGCAAGACCCAGGCTGGGGAGCGGGAGCGAAGGAAGACCCTCCTACGAGCAGTACTTC. Amino acid sequence: CSARPRLGSGSEGRPSYEQYF.

The chain recombines TRBV5-1 with TRBJ1-4; D is unresolved. Trimming cost V 1 base and J 8 bases, with 15 bases left between them. Germline values: CDR1 SGHRS, CDR2 YFSETQ. This CDR3 comprises 15 residues. The CDR3 coding sequence is TGCGCCAGCAGCTTGTCCCCCCAGAGTCGGGAAAAACTGTTTTTT. Amino acid sequence: CASSLSPQSREKLFF.

This clonotype was seen a few times. This chain uses TRBV28 with TRBJ2-2; D is perhaps TRBD1 or TRBD2 (5 bases each). Per germline, CDR1 MDHEN and CDR2 SYDVKM. The V end was cut by 7 bases, the J end by 1 base, with 16 bases between. The CDR3 runs 16 residues. CDR3 protein: CASTPPGPMNTGELFF. The CDR3 nucleotides are TGTGCCAGCACCCCACCGGGACCCATGAACACCGGGGAGCTGTTTTTT.

CDR3 nucleotides: TGCAGTGCTAGTATACAGGGGACCCCCGATTCCGCCGCCATATATTTT. It specifies CSASIQGTPDSAAIYF. The rearrangement links TRBV20-1 to TRBJ1-3; 7 bases align to TRBD1. Germline CDR1 and CDR2: DFQATT and SNEGSKA (reference sequence). CDR3 size: 16 residues. With V trimmed by 3 bases and J by 11 bases, 19 bases remained unmatched.

This clonotype has a handful of counts. The V call is TRBV2, the J call TRBJ2-1; TRBD2 is a possible D gene (5 bases). This CDR3 has 12 residues. Germline V gene data show CDR1 as SNHLY and CDR2 as FYNNEI. V was shortened by 8 bases and J by 5 bases, with 10 bases between the two germline ends. The CDR3 spells CASRLAHNEQFF. DNA of the CDR3: TGTGCCAGCCGCCTAGCCCACAATGAGCAGTTCTTC.

This clonotype showed up many times. The chain carries TRBV10-3 and TRBJ2-7, with no clear D. The germline V gene has CDR1 ENHRY and CDR2 SYGVKD. V was trimmed by 5 bases and J by 4 bases, leaving 6 bases between them. This CDR3 region has 11 residues. CDR3 nucleotide sequence: TGTGCCATCAGTAGTGGGTACGAGCAGTACGTC. Translation gives CAISSGYEQYV.

This clonotype was counted a few times. V is TRBV6-1 and J is TRBJ2-7; D unresolved. The CDR3 length is 15 residues. From germline, CDR1 is MNHNS and CDR2 SASEGT. V dropped 2 bases and J dropped 2 bases, with 13 bases sitting between them. Written as DNA, the CDR3 is TGTGCCAGCAGTGAATTTGGGTGGGGAACCTACGAGCAGTACTTC. Its translation: CASSEFGWGTYEQYF.

This chain links TRBV29-1 with TRBJ1-1; D is unresolved. V was pared by 3 bases and J by 6 bases, with 17 bases between. Germline V gives CDR1 SQVTM, CDR2 ANQGSEA. The CDR3 sequence is 14 residues long. The CDR3 coding sequence is TGCAGCGTTGATCCAGTCCAAGGAGGCGCTGAAGCTTTCTTT. Amino acids: CSVDPVQGGAEAFF.

This rearrangement joins TRBV18 to TRBJ2-7; D unresolved. Germline V lookup: CDR1 KGHSH, CDR2 LQKENI. The V end was cut by 3 bases, the J end by 5 bases, with 14 bases between. This CDR3 region has 14 residues. CDR3 sequence (DNA): TGTGCCAGCTCACCCACGAGTTCCAATGACGAGCAGTACTTC. It encodes CASSPTSSNDEQYF.

This clonotype has only a few counts. V gene TRBV7-9 combines with J gene TRBJ2-1; the D gene is possibly TRBD2 (6 bases). V lost 7 bases and J lost 2, with 12 bases in between. Germline lookup yields CDR1 SEHNR and CDR2 FQNEAQ (reference sequence). The CDR3 has 14 amino acids. The CDR3 coding sequence is TGTGCCAGCACTCCCCGGGAGACCTACAATGAGCAGTTCTTC. Its protein product is CASTPRETYNEQFF.

As concerns this clonotype: It is unclear where the CDR3 begins or ends on the DNA, so no DNA is shown, and the CDR3 is as TCRdb lists it. The chain has TRBV21-1 and TRBJ2-2; the D call in the table, TRBD2, was not verified against the DNA. TRBV21-1 is an annotated pseudogene. The CDR3 has 19 residues if both end residues are counted. This chain's CDR3 is CASSSRSKAGGITPGSCFF.

V and J are TRBV5-1 and TRBJ2-3; 8 bases map to TRBD1. The ends lost 3 bases at V and 0 bases at J; junction bases unmatched: 9. The CDR3 has 17 residues. Germline V lookup: CDR1 SGHRS, CDR2 YFSETQ. CDR3: CASSSIDRGDSTDTQYF. The CDR3 coding sequence is TGCGCCAGCAGCTCCATAGACAGGGGAGATAGCACAGATACGCAGTATTTT.

This clonotype has a handful of counts. The gene calls are TRBV5-1 and TRBJ1-2; D is unresolved. From germline, CDR1 is SGHRS and CDR2 YFSETQ. This CDR3 region has 13 residues. Trimming left V 0 bases short and J 3 bases short, with 6 bases between. The CDR3, as DNA: TGCGCCAGCAGCTTGGTGCCAGACTATGGCTACACCTTC. It is translated as CASSLVPDYGYTF.

This clonotype was observed a handful of times. The rearrangement joins TRBV5-1 to TRBJ2-3; no firm D call. There are 17 residues in the CDR3. CDR1 and CDR2 from the germline V gene are SGHRS and YFSETQ. Deletions cut 2 bases from V and 0 bases from J, with 16 bases between. The chain's CDR3 is CASSFTLTPTSTDTQYF. Here the CDR3 DNA reads TGCGCCAGCAGCTTTACCTTGACACCCACTAGCACAGATACGCAGTATTTT.

This clonotype was counted at least ten times. This rearrangement joins TRBV3-1 to TRBJ2-7; 8 bases are shared with TRBD1. This CDR3 has 14 residues. CDR1 is LGHDT and CDR2 is YNNKEL in the germline V gene (reference sequence). V shed 1 base, J shed 3 bases, and the junction held 2 bases outside the gene matches. The chain's CDR3 is CASSQAGQGYEQYF. The CDR3 nucleotides are TGTGCCAGCAGCCAAGCAGGACAGGGCTACGAGCAGTACTTC.

The chain carries TRBV20-1 and TRBJ2-3; weak D call: TRBD2 (6 bases). Germline-derived CDR1 and CDR2 are DFQATT and SNEGSKA (reference sequence). The CDR3 spans 13 residues. V dropped 7 bases and J dropped 5 bases, with 16 bases sitting between them. CDR3 region: CSGAGGLGDTQYF. CDR3 in DNA: TGCAGTGGAGCCGGAGGGCTAGGAGATACGCAGTATTTT.

This chain joins TRBV10-2 and TRBJ2-7; 10 nucleotides agree with TRBD1. The CDR3 is 15 residues long. From germline, CDR1 is WSHSY and CDR2 SAAADI. The J segment lost 5 bases and the V segment lost 2 bases, leaving 6 bases of the junction unmatched. The CDR3 region has the DNA TGCGCCAGCAGTGAGGTGACAGGGGGCATGCACGAGCAGTACGTC. It specifies CASSEVTGGMHEQYV.

This sequence joins TRBV5-1 and TRBJ2-1; D might be TRBD1 (6 bases). CDR3 length: 14 residues. Trimming removed 4 bases at V and 7 bases at J, with 15 bases between. Germline V gene data show CDR1 as SGHRS and CDR2 as YFSETQ. The CDR3 protein is CASSTNRVGNEQFF. For the CDR3, the DNA is TGCGCCAGCAGCACAAACAGGGTTGGGAATGAGCAGTTCTTC.

V and J are TRBV20-1 and TRBJ2-1; no definite D call. The germline V and J ends were trimmed by 3 bases and 10 bases, with 16 bases remaining between them. This CDR3 spans 13 amino acids. Per germline, CDR1 DFQATT and CDR2 SNEGSKA (reference sequence). DNA of the CDR3: TGCAGTGCTAGGCCGGACGACCATTGGGAGCAGTTCTTC. Protein sequence: CSARPDDHWEQFF.

This clonotype came up a few times. The chain links TRBV20-1 to TRBJ2-3; D remains unclear. From germline, CDR1 is DFQATT and CDR2 SNEGSKA (reference sequence). The CDR3 runs 14 residues. DNA of the CDR3: TGCACTACCACCCTCTACACGTCCACAGATACGCAGTATTTT. As protein: CTTTLYTSTDTQYF.

There are a few counts of this clonotype. This rearrangement joins TRBV7-8 to TRBJ2-1; a weak D match, TRBD2 (6 bases). V lost 7 bases and J lost 6, with 16 bases in between. The CDR3 covers 14 residues. Germline assignment: CDR1 SGHVS and CDR2 FQNEAQ. DNA of the CDR3: TGTGCCAGCACCGTCGGGAGTGTAGGCAATGAGCAGTTCTTC. This encodes CASTVGSVGNEQFF.

This chain links TRBV20-1 with TRBJ2-1, with a possible D match to TRBD2 (6 bases). The CDR3 has 14 amino acids. CDR1 and CDR2 from the germline V gene are DFQATT and SNEGSKA (reference sequence). Trimming took off 3 bases at V and 6 bases at J, with 15 bases between the two ends. The CDR3 region has the DNA TGCAGTGCTAGCGGACTAAAAATTTTCAATGAGCAGTTCTTC. This sequence encodes CSASGLKIFNEQFF.